The TCR beta chain described here comes from a study of T cells in Graves' hyperthyroidism and ophthalmopathy. Broader study findings: The model predicted ophthalmopathy a median roughly six months before onset.

Germline CDR1 and CDR2: MGHDK and SYGVNS. The CDR3 spans 15 residues. With 5 bases removed from V and 10 bases from J, the gap between germline ends came to 18 bases. Amplification of TCR beta CDR3 regions used RNA as the template. The TCR CDR3 first-round RT-PCR relied on the HTBI primer set. MiXCR was run by TCRdb on the multiplex PCR reads, yielding one entry per CDR3 protein. The sample contains roughly 840,000 distinct CDR3 sequences, over 35% of which appear only once. Newly diagnosed patients aged 18 to 65 had hyperthyroidism of under 2 months' duration. Thyroid ultrasound and orbital computed tomography, with clinical symptoms and serum thyroxine and TRAb, informed diagnoses. As to this clonotype: The antigen is undetermined.

The rearrangement uses TRBV25-1 and TRBJ1-6, with D possibly matching TRBD1 (6 bases). The source of this sequence is a man between 18 and 35 years old with Graves' hyperthyroidism. Sequenced input: blood. The CDR3 here is CASSKGGHLGSPLHF. In nucleotides, the CDR3 is TGTGCCAGCAGTAAAGGGGGTCACCTGGGGTCACCCCTCCACTTT.